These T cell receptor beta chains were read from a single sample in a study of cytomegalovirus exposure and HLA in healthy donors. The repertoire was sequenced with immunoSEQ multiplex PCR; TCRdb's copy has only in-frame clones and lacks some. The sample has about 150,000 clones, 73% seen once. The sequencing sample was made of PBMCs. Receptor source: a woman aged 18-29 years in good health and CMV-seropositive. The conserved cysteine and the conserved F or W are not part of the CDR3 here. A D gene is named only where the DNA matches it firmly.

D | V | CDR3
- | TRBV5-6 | ASSLGPNTYNEQF
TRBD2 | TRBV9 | ASSPTSGGAGDTQY
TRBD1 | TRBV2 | ASSEGTGANEQY
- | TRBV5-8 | ASSIRQGGFHEQY
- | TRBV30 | AWSVLSYEQY
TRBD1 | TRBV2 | ARKAGTGRSGEQF
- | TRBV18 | ASSSPGSGQNEQY
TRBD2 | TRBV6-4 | ASSDTPGGPGDTQY
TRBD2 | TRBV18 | ASSPGLEETQY
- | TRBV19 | ASSIRSGYQSRSLVH
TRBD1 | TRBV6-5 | ASSRQGSYNSPLH
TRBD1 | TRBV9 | ASSLDRGGANVLT
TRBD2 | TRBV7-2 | ASSVLAGPYNEQF
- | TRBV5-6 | ASSRAGGNTIY
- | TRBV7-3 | ASSPSGLRTDTQY
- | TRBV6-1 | ASSERQAYTQY
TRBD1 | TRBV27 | ASYDRAPGELF
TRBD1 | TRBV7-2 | ASSQDRGPTYEQY
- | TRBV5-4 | ASSPDPEGTEAF
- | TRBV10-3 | AISYGGRAETQY
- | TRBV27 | ASSSDTRYHYGYT
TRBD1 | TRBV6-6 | ASSPGTGMINQPQH
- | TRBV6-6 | ASSAWAQQDTQY
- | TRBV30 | AWRNRDPYGYT
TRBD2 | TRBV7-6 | ASSTNPGSGGAYNEQF
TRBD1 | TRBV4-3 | ASSQGQGAGYT
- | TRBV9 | ASSVALGGTQY
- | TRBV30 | AWSVQDTQY
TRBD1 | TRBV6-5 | ATRRGQGGNTIY
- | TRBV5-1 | ASSSWSPGRETQY
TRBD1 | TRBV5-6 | ASRKATGDRNGYT
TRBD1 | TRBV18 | ASSRGLTEAF
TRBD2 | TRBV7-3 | ASSLGTGGEQY
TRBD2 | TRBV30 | AWSQWTSGGPVTGELF
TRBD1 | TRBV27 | ATPRATGNEKLF
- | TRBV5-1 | ASSQTGVGELF
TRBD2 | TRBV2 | ASRSGGTNEQF
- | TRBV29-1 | SVDPAGYSEQF
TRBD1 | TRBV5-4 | ASSLDQGQDTYEQY
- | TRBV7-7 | ASNDEWGESSLRGNEVEQF
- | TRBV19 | ASSIGVPRETQY
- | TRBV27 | ASSLSAGKNYGYT
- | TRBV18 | ASSPGSRTYSYEQY
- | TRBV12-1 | ASSQTVSNQPQH
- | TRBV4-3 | ASSQGPGKSYEQY
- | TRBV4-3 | ASSPQGLGRKETQY
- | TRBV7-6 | ASSLDGLYEQY
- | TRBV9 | ASSADQGMVTEAF
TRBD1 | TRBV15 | ATSRGDRGGQPQH
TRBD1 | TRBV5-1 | ASSSRTGAVKTQY
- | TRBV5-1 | ASSPGSSGEVSGYT
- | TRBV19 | ASTRLAGSYNEQF
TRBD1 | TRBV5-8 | ASSLRGLGNQPQH
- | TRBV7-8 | ASSLVQGTGYEQY